These 8 T cell receptor beta chains were all obtained from the same sample, sequenced in a study of T cells in Graves' hyperthyroidism and ophthalmopathy. RNA transcripts gave rise to amplified TCR beta CDR3 regions. Initially, a first-round RT-PCR of the TCR CDR3 employed the HTBI primer set. Via MiXCR, TCRdb re-called the multiplex PCR reads, giving one row per CDR3 protein. Here the sample spans a few hundred thousand distinct CDR3 sequences, about 15% being singletons. Sequencing used blood. Receptor source: a woman between 50 and 59 years old with Graves' hyperthyroidism.

At least ten counts were recorded for this clonotype. The chain joins TRBV28 to TRBJ2-7; no firm D call. The CDR3 spans 11 residues. Germline CDR1 and CDR2: MDHEN and SYDVKM. The V gene lost 5 bases and the J gene lost 6 bases, with 8 bases spanning the gap. CDR3 residues: CASSISSEQYF. The CDR3 bases are TGTGCCAGCAGTATTAGCAGCGAGCAGTACTTC.

This clonotype was seen ten or more times. V is TRBV12-3 or TRBV12-4 and J is TRBJ1-1; 8 bases fit TRBD1. The CDR3 is made up of 13 amino acids. The J segment lost 4 bases and the V segment lost 7 bases, leaving 5 bases of the junction unmatched. This chain's CDR3 is CASTQQGGTEAFF. CDR3 sequence (DNA): TGTGCCAGCACCCAACAGGGGGGCACTGAAGCTTTCTTT.

This clonotype has ten or more counts. The J gene is TRBJ1-5, the V gene TRBV20-1, with no clear D. Germline CDR1 DFQATT, CDR2 SNEGSKA (reference sequence). This CDR3 is 14 amino acids long. Trimming took 0 bases from V and 2 from J, leaving 8 bases between them. In nucleotides, the CDR3 is TGCAGTGCTAGAGATTTAGACGGCAATCAGCCCCAGCATTTT. Its translation is CSARDLDGNQPQHF.

The chain employs TRBV7-9 and TRBJ2-5, with 8 bases that match TRBD1. The CDR3 has 17 residues. Germline-derived CDR1 and CDR2 are SEHNR and FQNEAQ (reference sequence). Germline trimming cut 5 bases from V and 5 bases from J; bases unmatched to any gene: 16. The CDR3 spells CASSLRGRQGPVETQYF. In DNA, the CDR3 is TGTGCCAGCAGCCTAAGGGGGCGACAGGGGCCCGTCGAGACCCAGTACTTC.

This clonotype has at least ten counts. The V call is TRBV6-1, the J call TRBJ2-5; D not certain. The CDR3 is made up of 10 amino acids. Trimming took off 11 bases at V and 5 bases at J, with 9 bases between the two ends. Germline assignment: CDR1 MNHNS and CDR2 SASEGT. The DNA for the CDR3 is TGTGCCCACGGGTATGAGACCCAGTACTTC. Protein sequence: CAHGYETQYF.

Notes on this clonotype: This sequence may be a read error, since a much larger clone differs from it by one base. The chain carries TRBV10-2 and TRBJ2-1; D gene ambiguous. Germline CDR1 WSHSY, CDR2 SAAADI. There are 11 residues in the CDR3. The V gene lost 6 bases and the J gene lost 10 bases, with 10 bases spanning the gap. In nucleotides, the CDR3 is TGCGCCAGCAGAAAGGGAAACGAGCAGTTCTTC. Its translation: CASRKGNEQFF.

V usage is TRBV7-2 and J usage is TRBJ2-1, with 11 bases fitting TRBD2. Trimming took 3 bases from V and 1 from J; bases not matched to a gene: 5. The CDR3 is 17 amino acids. The germline V gene has CDR1 SGHTA and CDR2 FQGNSA. The CDR3, as DNA: TGTGCCAGCAGCTTGGATTCTAGCGGGAGGTCCTACAATGAGCAGTTCTTC. It codes for CASSLDSSGRSYNEQFF.

This sequence joins TRBV24-1 and TRBJ2-3; D perhaps matches TRBD2 (5 bases). From germline, CDR1 is KGHDR and CDR2 SFDVKD. V lost 3 bases to trimming and J lost 4 bases, with 16 bases between them. This CDR3 is 16 amino acids long. The CDR3, as DNA: TGTGCCACCAGTGATCCGATGGACTGGGTTGCAGATACGCAGTATTTT. Its translation is CATSDPMDWVADTQYF.